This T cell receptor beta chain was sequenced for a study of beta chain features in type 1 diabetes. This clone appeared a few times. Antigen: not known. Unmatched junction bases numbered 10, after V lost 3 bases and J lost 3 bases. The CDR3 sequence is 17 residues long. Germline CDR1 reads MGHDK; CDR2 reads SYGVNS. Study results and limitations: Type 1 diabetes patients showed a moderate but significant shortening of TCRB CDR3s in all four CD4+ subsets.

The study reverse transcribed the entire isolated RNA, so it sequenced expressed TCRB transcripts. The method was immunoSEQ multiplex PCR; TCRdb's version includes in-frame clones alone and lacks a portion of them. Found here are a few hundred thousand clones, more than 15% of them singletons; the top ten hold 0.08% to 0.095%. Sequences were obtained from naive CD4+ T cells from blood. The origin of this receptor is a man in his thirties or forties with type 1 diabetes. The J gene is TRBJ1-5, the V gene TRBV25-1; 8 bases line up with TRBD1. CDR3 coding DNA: TGTGCCAGCAGTGACGCCCGTGACAGGGGTCCCAATCAGCCCCAGCATTTT. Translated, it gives CASSDARDRGPNQPQHF.